The 18 T cell receptor beta chains in this list originate from one sample, sequenced in a study of cytomegalovirus exposure and HLA in healthy donors. The PCR had 60 Vbeta and 13 Jbeta primers. Generated by immunoSEQ multiplex PCR, the TCRdb table keeps only in-frame clones and is missing some. This table holds approximately 110,000 clones, 77% found once. Sequencing input: PBMCs. These receptors all come from a human donor in good health.

The chain recombines TRBV9 with TRBJ2-2; tentatively, D is TRBD1 (5 bases). The V end lost 3 bases, the J end lost 6 bases, and 6 bases lay between the germline ends. There are 12 residues in the CDR3. Germline V lookup: CDR1 SGDLS, CDR2 YYNGEE. CDR3: CASSGGSGELFF. In nucleotides, the CDR3 is TGTGCCAGCAGCGGGGGCTCCGGGGAGCTGTTTTTT.

This rearrangement joins TRBV19 to TRBJ1-1; TRBD1 might be the D (6 bases). Germline assignment: CDR1 LNHDA and CDR2 SQIVND (reference sequence). The V end lost 7 bases, the J end lost 8 bases, and 17 bases lay between the germline ends. There are 13 residues in the CDR3. CDR3 region: CASNSRDKEEAFF. CDR3 nucleotide sequence: TGTGCCAGTAACAGCCGGGACAAAGAAGAAGCTTTCTTT. Combining the CDR3 with reference TRBV19 and TRBJ1-1 gives the whole variable domain DGGITQSPKYLFRKEGQNVTLSCEQNLNHDAMYWYRQDPGQGLRLIYYSQIVNDFQKGDIAEGYSVSREKKESFPLTVTSAQKNPTAFYLCASNSRDKEEAFFGQGTRLTVV.

V gene TRBV7-2 combines with J gene TRBJ1-6, with TRBD1 matching over 7 bases. The V gene's germline CDR1 is SGHTA and CDR2 FQGNSA. The V and J ends lost 4 bases and 10 bases, in that order; junction bases with no gene match: 16. The CDR3 is 17 residues long. The CDR3 sequence is CASSSQQGTKVESPLHF. CDR3 coding DNA: TGTGCCAGCAGCTCCCAACAGGGGACAAAAGTAGAGTCACCCCTCCACTTT.

This clone was found a few times. The rearrangement uses TRBV11-2 and TRBJ2-3; the D gene is possibly TRBD2 (6 bases). V lost 6 bases, J lost 0 bases, and 13 bases lay in between. Germline-derived CDR1 and CDR2 are SGHAT and FQNNGV. This CDR3 has 15 residues. CDR3 bases: TGTGCCAGCAGTCTCTCTAGCGCGAGCACAGATACGCAGTATTTT. It is translated as CASSLSSASTDTQYF.

The chain links TRBV11-2 to TRBJ1-2, with D tentatively TRBD1 (5 bases). CDR1 is SGHAT, CDR2 FQNNGV, per germline. The CDR3 has 14 residues. V lost 5 bases to trimming and J lost 2 bases, with 12 bases between them. The CDR3 is CASSRGTVNYGYTF. Written as DNA, the CDR3 is TGTGCCAGCAGCCGTGGGACTGTCAACTATGGCTACACCTTC.

On this clone itself: One end of the junction does not line up with germline, which may come from a read error. The chain uses TRBV10-1 and TRBJ2-6; weak D call: TRBD1 (6 bases). This CDR3 region has 16 residues. The V gene's germline CDR1 is WNHNN and CDR2 SYGVQD (reference sequence). The CDR3 DNA sequence: TGCGCCAGCAGAGGACAGCGAGGGTCTGGGGCCAACGGCCTGACTTTC. Translated: CASRGQRGSGANGLTF.

V is TRBV4-1 and J is TRBJ2-7, with 9 positions matching TRBD1. The CDR3 extends over 15 amino acids. CDR1 MGHRA and CDR2 YSYEKL come from the germline V gene. The junction had 1 base not matched to a gene; V was cut back by 1 base and J by 0 bases. The chain's CDR3 is CASSQVGQGSYEQYF. CDR3 nucleotide sequence: TGCGCCAGCAGCCAAGTGGGACAGGGCTCCTACGAGCAGTACTTC.

Comments on this clone: The junction does not match germline at one end; this may be a read error. The sample has other DNA sequences that encode this CDR3 too. The rearrangement uses TRBV15 and TRBJ2-2, with a weak D call TRBD2 (6 bases). The V gene's germline CDR1 is LNHNV and CDR2 YYDKDF (reference sequence). This CDR3 region has 15 residues. The CDR3 spells CATSRGSGGTGELFF. The CDR3 region has the DNA TGTGCCACCAGTAGAGGCAGTGGGGGGACCGGGGAGCTGTTTTTT.

This sequence joins TRBV11-3 and TRBJ2-1, with TRBD2 matching 8 bases. The germline V gene has CDR1 SGHNT and CDR2 YENEEA. This CDR3 region has 16 residues. V was pared by 5 bases and J by 4 bases, with 10 bases of the junction left unmatched. CDR3 region: CASSPSGSLRYNEQFF. The CDR3 DNA reads as TGTGCCAGCAGCCCCAGCGGGAGCTTGAGATACAATGAGCAGTTCTTC.

The CDR3 nucleotides are TGTGCCAGCAGTTACTCGTTGTCTCACGAGCAGTACTTC. Translating it yields CASSYSLSHEQYF. The chain joins TRBV6-6 to TRBJ2-7; no reliable D call. Trimming took off 0 bases at V and 5 bases at J, with 8 bases between the two ends. The CDR3 totals 13 residues. The germline V gene encodes CDR1 MNHNY and CDR2 SVGAGI (reference sequence).

This clone showed up just a few times. The chain employs TRBV11-2 and TRBJ2-5, with a weak D call TRBD2 (5 bases). CDR3 length equals 15 residues. V was pared by 5 bases and J by 0 bases, with 13 bases between. Germline V CDR1 and CDR2: SGHAT, FQNNGV. The chain's CDR3 is CASSRVGADQETQYF. CDR3 nucleotides: TGTGCCAGCAGCAGGGTCGGAGCGGACCAAGAGACCCAGTACTTC.

The rearrangement joins TRBV7-6 to TRBJ2-5; unclear D gene. The CDR3 runs 17 residues. Per germline, CDR1 SGHVS and CDR2 FNYEAQ. V gave up 3 bases and J gave up 5 bases, with 22 bases separating them. The CDR3 bases are TGTGCCAGCAGCTTGAATCTTGGCAAACCCATACCGGAGACCCAGTACTTC. As protein: CASSLNLGKPIPETQYF.

This chain connects TRBV27 to TRBJ2-5, with TRBD1 matching 7 bases. Judging by the DNA end, TRBJ2-7 fits better; the J call may be wrong. Germline loops: CDR1 MNHEY, CDR2 SMNVEV (reference sequence). The CDR3 extends over 16 amino acids. The CDR3 bases are TGTGCCAGCAGTTTATCTCCGACAGGGCATTCCTACGAGCAGTACTTC. Encoded protein: CASSLSPTGHSYEQYF.

This chain uses TRBV4-2 with TRBJ1-1; D is ambiguous. Germline CDR1 LGHNA, CDR2 YNFKEQ. The CDR3 extends over 13 amino acids. Trimming stripped 0 bases from V and 1 base from J, with 3 bases between. The CDR3 sequence is CASSQDRNTEAFF. DNA of the CDR3: TGTGCCAGCAGCCAAGATCGGAACACTGAAGCTTTCTTT.

J is TRBJ2-7 and V is TRBV12-5; TRBD2 matches 12 bases. With V trimmed by 4 bases and J by 7 bases, 5 bases remained unmatched. The germline CDR1 and CDR2 sequences are LGHNT and FRNRAP. CDR3 length: 14 amino acids. The DNA for the CDR3 is TGTGCTAGTGGTTCCCTAGCGGGAGGGCCGGAGCAGTACTTC. It is translated as CASGSLAGGPEQYF.

The rearrangement uses TRBV6-4 and TRBJ1-1; maybe TRBD1 (5 bases). The germline CDR1 and CDR2 sequences are MRHNA and SNTAGT. The CDR3 sequence is 16 residues long. V lost 0 bases to trimming and J lost 7 bases, with 18 bases between them. The chain's CDR3 is CASSDSGGAGNGEAFF. The CDR3 DNA is TGTGCCAGCAGTGACTCGGGGGGAGCGGGGAATGGTGAAGCTTTCTTT.

J is TRBJ2-7 and V is TRBV5-1; the D gene is possibly TRBD1 (6 bases). CDR1 is SGHRS and CDR2 is YFSETQ in the germline V gene. CDR3 length equals 16 residues. The V and J ends lost 3 bases and 6 bases respectively, with 22 bases between them. The CDR3 reads CASSSASGTTVSEQYF. The CDR3 DNA is TGCGCCAGCAGCTCTGCATCCGGGACAACCGTGTCCGAGCAGTACTTC.

With regard to this clone: A read error may produce the germline difference seen at one junction end. Other nucleotide sequences in the sample specify the same CDR3. The rearrangement links TRBV9 to TRBJ1-1, with a weak D call TRBD1 (6 bases). The germline V gene encodes CDR1 SGDLS and CDR2 YYNGEE. The CDR3 spans 12 residues. CDR3 nucleotides: TGTGCCAGCAGCCCAGGGGAGATTGAAGCCTTCTTT. It encodes CASSPGEIEAFF.